The 12 T cell receptor beta chains listed next were all sequenced from one sample in a study of CD8+ T cells in alopecia areata. RNA extraction and reverse transcription yielded cDNA as sequencing template. Some clones are missing from TCRdb's copy, which holds only in-frame ones; the method was immunoSEQ multiplex PCR. The sample has hundreds of thousands of clones, 60% seen once. Treatment: oral pan-JAK inhibitor, 5-10 mg twice daily. The sample in question was CD4+ T cells sorted from blood, obtained at week 52, from a patient treated with tofacitinib. All receptors derive from a human donor with alopecia areata.

V usage is TRBV9 and J usage is TRBJ1-1; D unresolved. The V gene lost 0 bases and the J gene lost 0 bases, with 9 bases spanning the gap. Germline CDR1 and CDR2: SGDLS and YYNGEE. The CDR3 covers 15 residues. CDR3 in amino acids: CASSVANTMNTEAFF. The CDR3 DNA reads TGTGCCAGCAGCGTAGCTAACACCATGAACACTGAAGCTTTCTTT.

The V and J genes are TRBV7-9 and TRBJ1-1, with TRBD1 as a possible D gene (5 bases). V was cut by 5 bases and J by 3 bases, with 10 bases left in between. CDR1 is SEHNR, CDR2 FQNEAQ, per germline (reference sequence). This CDR3 is 13 amino acids long. CDR3 sequence: CASSPRTYTEAFF. Here the CDR3 DNA reads TGTGCCAGCAGCCCTCGGACATACACTGAAGCTTTCTTT.

This clone has a handful of counts. The chain uses TRBV7-9 and TRBJ2-5; no reliable D call. The CDR3 is 15 amino acids. The germline V gene encodes CDR1 SEHNR and CDR2 FQNEAQ (reference sequence). V lost 1 base, J lost 0 bases, and 9 bases lay in between. The CDR3, as DNA: TGTGCCAGCAGCTTAGAGTCTCCGTACCAAGAGACCCAGTACTTC. Its protein is CASSLESPYQETQYF. Together with reference TRBV7-9 and TRBJ2-5, the CDR3 gives the full variable domain: DTGVSQNPRHKITKRGQNVTFRCDPISEHNRLYWYRQTLGQGPEFLTYFQNEAQLEKSRLLSDRFSAERPKGSFSTLEIQRTEQGDSAMYLCASSLESPYQETQYFGPGTRLLVL.

The J gene is TRBJ1-1, the V gene TRBV29-1, with D possibly TRBD1 on 5 matching bases. The germline V gene encodes CDR1 SQVTM and CDR2 ANQGSEA. Trimming shortened V by 4 bases and J by 3 bases, and 15 bases separated the two germline ends. This CDR3 spans 14 amino acids. The CDR3, as DNA: TGCAGCGTTGGGGTGGGCAGGGATTACACTGAAGCTTTCTTT. It codes for CSVGVGRDYTEAFF. The full variable domain, its missing parts supplied by reference TRBV29-1 and TRBJ1-1, is SAVISQKPSRDICQRGTSLTIQCQVDSQVTMMFWYRQQPGQSLTLIATANQGSEATYESGFVIDKFPISRPNLTFSTLTVSNMSPEDSSIYLCSVGVGRDYTEAFFGQGTRLTVV.

On this clone itself: This CDR3 is also generated by other DNA sequences in the sample. V is TRBV30 and J is TRBJ1-3; D is uncertain. Germline V gene lookup returns CDR1 GTSNPN and CDR2 SVGIG (reference sequence). There are 10 residues in the CDR3. The ends were cut back, 5 bases at V and 5 bases at J, with 4 bases in the middle. Written as DNA, the CDR3 is TGTGCCTGGGGCAGAAACACCATATATTTT. Its translation is CAWGRNTIYF. Full variable domain (rest looked up from reference TRBV30 and TRBJ1-3): SQTIHQWPATLVQPVGSPLSLECTVEGTSNPNLYWYRQAAGRGLQLLFYSVGIGQISSEVPQNLSASRPQDRQFILSSKKLLLSDSGFYLCAWGRNTIYFGEGSWLTVV.

The rearrangement uses TRBV9 and TRBJ2-6, with D unclear. The CDR3 consists of 15 residues. Germline V gene lookup returns CDR1 SGDLS and CDR2 YYNGEE. The V end was cut by 6 bases, the J end by 4 bases, with 14 bases between. This CDR3 reads CASNLQAAGANVLTF. Here the CDR3 DNA reads TGTGCCAGCAATCTTCAGGCTGCCGGGGCCAACGTCCTGACTTTC. Filled out from reference TRBV9 and TRBJ2-6, the complete variable domain reads DSGVTQTPKHLITATGQRVTLRCSPRSGDLSVYWYQQSLDQGLQFLIQYYNGEERAKGNILERFSAQQFPDLHSELNLSSLELGDSALYFCASNLQAAGANVLTFGAGSRLTVL.

This clone was seen a single time. The DNA for the CDR3 is TGTGCCAGCAGCCCGGGGCAGGGGACAAGAAAACTGTTTTTT. It encodes CASSPGQGTRKLFF. The V gene is TRBV7-2, the J gene TRBJ1-4; tentative D call: TRBD1 (6 bases). Trimming left V 5 bases short and J 10 bases short, with 17 bases between. There are 14 residues in the CDR3. Germline CDR1 is SGHTA and CDR2 is FQGNSA. The entire variable domain, with the rest obtained from reference TRBV7-2 and TRBJ1-4, is as follows: GAGVSQSPSNKVTEKGKDVELRCDPISGHTALYWYRQSLGQGLEFLIYFQGNSAPDKSGLPSDRFSAERTGGSVSTLTIQRTQQEDSAVYLCASSPGQGTRKLFFGSGTQLSVL.

The chain uses TRBV6-6 and TRBJ2-3; TRBD2 aligns across 15 bases. The CDR3 consists of 16 residues. Trimming cost V 4 bases and J 6 bases; bases outside gene matches: 5. The germline gives CDR1 MNHNY, CDR2 SVGAGI (reference sequence). The CDR3 sequence: CASSWTSGGAGDTQYF. In DNA, the CDR3 is TGTGCCAGCAGTTGGACTAGCGGGGGGGCCGGTGATACGCAGTATTTT.

This clone was recorded a few times. The chain joins TRBV10-3 to TRBJ1-5; D remains unclear. V was trimmed by 0 bases and J by 3 bases, leaving 9 bases between them. Per the germline V gene, CDR1 is ENHRY and CDR2 is SYGVKD. The CDR3 extends over 15 amino acids. Written as DNA, the CDR3 is TGTGCCATCAGTGAGTCGGGGAGTTACAATCAGCCCCAGCATTTT. This encodes CAISESGSYNQPQHF.

The V gene is TRBV11-3, the J gene TRBJ2-2; D gene ambiguous. Looked up from germline, CDR1 is SGHNT and CDR2 is YENEEA. V dropped 5 bases and J dropped 6 bases, with 4 bases sitting between them. This CDR3 is 11 amino acids long. The CDR3 spells CASSRAGELFF. The DNA for the CDR3 is TGTGCCAGCAGCAGAGCCGGGGAGCTGTTTTTT.

V gene TRBV9 combines with J gene TRBJ1-3; no reliable D call. From germline, CDR1 is SGDLS and CDR2 YYNGEE. V lost 0 bases and J 0 bases, leaving 4 bases between the germline ends. This CDR3 has 14 amino acids. For the CDR3, the DNA is TGTGCCAGCAGCGTAGCCAGCTCTGGAAACACCATATATTTT. This encodes CASSVASSGNTIYF.

This chain joins TRBV6-6 and TRBJ1-2, with D perhaps matching TRBD1 (5 bases). The germline gives CDR1 MNHNY, CDR2 SVGAGI (reference sequence). Trimming cost V 2 bases and J 7 bases, with 11 bases left between them. The CDR3 covers 13 residues. CDR3 coding DNA: TGTGCCAGCAGTTACATAGGGGCGGGTGGCTACACCTTC. Amino acid sequence: CASSYIGAGGYTF.